This entry describes one T cell receptor (beta chain). Its specific antigen is unknown. Base qualities are not provided; no much larger clone lies one nucleotide away. Libraries were made using RT-PCR. Sequencing relied on an Illumina HiSeq 2500. TCRdb reanalyzed the raw reads on its own, using fastp at Q25 for trimming and MiXCR for clone calling, and kept in-frame beta chains. Rows are combined by CDR3 protein, so each entry shows the most common genes and DNA. Present in this sample are 200,000 to 300,000 distinct CDR3 sequences, 12% of which were seen just once. About 8% of the sample goes to the ten largest clones. A distance of 3 bases separates the germline ends of V and J, which lose 2 bases and 3 bases respectively. The CDR3, cysteine through phenylalanine, is 12 amino acids long. Only the CDR3 DNA is retained, 36 bases long and in frame from the first base. The CDR1 and CDR2 encoded by the germline V gene (reference sequence) are MNHNY and SVGAGI.

The data derive from a study of response to subunit inactivated influenza vaccine (dated by TCRdb to the late 2010s). In the study overall: The study used deep quantitative T cell receptor repertoire profiling to track responses to a trivalent subunit inactivated influenza vaccine. Points the paper makes about the study in general: According to the authors, only a limited number of new T cells may be recruited by each seasonal influenza vaccination.

This specimen was non-naive T cells sorted from PBMCs, taken around 14 days before vaccination. Reading the label with the study, this specimen's cell subset or site is: memory T cell fraction. The clonotype comes from a middle-aged man who received an inactivated influenza vaccine. Donor details come from another sample of the same person, matched by shared clones. The chain is encoded by TRBV6-6 joined to TRBJ2-3; the D gene cannot be resolved reliably. In nucleotide form, the sequence is TGTGCCAGCAGTTACGGTACAGATACGCAGTATTTT. It encodes CASSYGTDTQYF.